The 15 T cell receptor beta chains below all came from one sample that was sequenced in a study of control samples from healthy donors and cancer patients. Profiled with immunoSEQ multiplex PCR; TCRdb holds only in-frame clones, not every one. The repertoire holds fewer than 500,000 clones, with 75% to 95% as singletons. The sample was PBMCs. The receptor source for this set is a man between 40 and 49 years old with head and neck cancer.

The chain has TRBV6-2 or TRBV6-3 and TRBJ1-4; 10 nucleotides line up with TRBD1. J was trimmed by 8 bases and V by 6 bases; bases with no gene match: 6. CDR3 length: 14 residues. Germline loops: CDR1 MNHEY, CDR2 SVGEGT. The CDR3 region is CASSLTGGREKLFF. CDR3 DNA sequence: TGTGCCAGCAGCTTGACAGGGGGCCGCGAAAAACTGTTTTTT.

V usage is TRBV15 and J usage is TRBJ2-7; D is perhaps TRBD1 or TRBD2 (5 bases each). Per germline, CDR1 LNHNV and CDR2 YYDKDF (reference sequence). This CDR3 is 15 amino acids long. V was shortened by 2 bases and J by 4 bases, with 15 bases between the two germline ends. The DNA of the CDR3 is TGTGCCACCAGCAGAAGGACGGGACCGGAGTACGAGCAGTACTTC. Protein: CATSRRTGPEYEQYF.

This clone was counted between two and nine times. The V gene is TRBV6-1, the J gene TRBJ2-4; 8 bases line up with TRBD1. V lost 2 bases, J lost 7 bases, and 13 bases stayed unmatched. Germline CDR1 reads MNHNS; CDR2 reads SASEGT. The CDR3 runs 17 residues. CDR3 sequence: CASSELAGPGGKNIQYF. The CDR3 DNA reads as TGTGCCAGCAGTGAACTCGCTGGGCCAGGGGGCAAGAACATTCAGTACTTC.

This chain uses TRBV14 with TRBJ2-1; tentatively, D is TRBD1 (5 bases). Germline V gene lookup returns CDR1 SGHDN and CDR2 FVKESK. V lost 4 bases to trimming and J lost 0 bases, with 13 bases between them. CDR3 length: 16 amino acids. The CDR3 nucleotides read TGTGCCAGCAGCCTAATGACAGTGAGCTCCTACAATGAGCAGTTCTTC. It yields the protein CASSLMTVSSYNEQFF.

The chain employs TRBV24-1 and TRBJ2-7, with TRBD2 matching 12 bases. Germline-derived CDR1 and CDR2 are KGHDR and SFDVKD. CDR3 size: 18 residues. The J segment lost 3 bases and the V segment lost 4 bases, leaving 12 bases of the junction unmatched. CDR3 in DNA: TGTGCCACCAGTGACCAAACTAGCGGGAGGCCCCTCATCTACGAGCAGTACTTC. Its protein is CATSDQTSGRPLIYEQYF.

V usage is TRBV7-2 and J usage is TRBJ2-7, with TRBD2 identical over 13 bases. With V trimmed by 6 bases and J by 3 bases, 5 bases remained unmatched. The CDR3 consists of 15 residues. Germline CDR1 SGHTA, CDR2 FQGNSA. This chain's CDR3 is CASRRTSGSSYEQYF. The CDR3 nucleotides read TGTGCCAGCAGGAGGACTAGCGGGAGTAGCTACGAGCAGTACTTC. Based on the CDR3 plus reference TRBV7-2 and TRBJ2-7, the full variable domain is GAGVSQSPSNKVTEKGKDVELRCDPISGHTALYWYRQSLGQGLEFLIYFQGNSAPDKSGLPSDRFSAERTGGSVSTLTIQRTQQEDSAVYLCASRRTSGSSYEQYFGPGTRLTVT.

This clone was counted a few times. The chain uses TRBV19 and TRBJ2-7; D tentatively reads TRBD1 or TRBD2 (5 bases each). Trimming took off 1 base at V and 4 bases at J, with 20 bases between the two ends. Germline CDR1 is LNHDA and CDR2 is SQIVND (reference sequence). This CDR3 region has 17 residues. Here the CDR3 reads CASSIAFRGRTIYEQYF. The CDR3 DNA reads TGTGCCAGTAGTATAGCGTTTCGGGGACGCACAATTTACGAGCAGTACTTC.

CDR3 in amino acids: CASSLRTGGLGETQYF. DNA of the CDR3: TGTGCCAGCAGCTTACGGACAGGGGGCTTAGGGGAGACCCAGTACTTC. The chain couples TRBV5-4 to TRBJ2-5, with 11 nucleotides matching TRBD1. CDR3 size: 16 residues. Germline CDR1 is SGHNT and CDR2 is YYREEE (reference sequence). Unmatched junction bases numbered 8, after V lost 2 bases and J lost 5 bases.

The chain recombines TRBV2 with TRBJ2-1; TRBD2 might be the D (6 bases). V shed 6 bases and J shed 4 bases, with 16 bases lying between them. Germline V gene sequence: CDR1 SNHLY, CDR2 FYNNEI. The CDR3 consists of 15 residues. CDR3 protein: CASSRGTSAYNEQFF. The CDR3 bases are TGTGCCAGCAGCCGCGGGACGTCAGCGTACAATGAGCAGTTCTTC.

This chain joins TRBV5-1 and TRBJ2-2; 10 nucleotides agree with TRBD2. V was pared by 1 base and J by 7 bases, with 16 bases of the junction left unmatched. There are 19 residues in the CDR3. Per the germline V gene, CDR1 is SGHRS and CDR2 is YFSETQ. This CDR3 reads CASSLPPPLAGVSVGELFF. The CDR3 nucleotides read TGCGCCAGCAGCTTGCCTCCCCCCCTAGCGGGGGTGTCCGTCGGGGAGCTGTTTTTT. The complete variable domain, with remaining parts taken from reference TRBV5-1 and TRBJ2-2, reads KAGVTQTPRYLIKTRGQQVTLSCSPISGHRSVSWYQQTPGQGLQFLFEYFSETQRNKGNFPGRFSGRQFSNSRSEMNVSTLELGDSALYLCASSLPPPLAGVSVGELFFGEGSRLTVL.

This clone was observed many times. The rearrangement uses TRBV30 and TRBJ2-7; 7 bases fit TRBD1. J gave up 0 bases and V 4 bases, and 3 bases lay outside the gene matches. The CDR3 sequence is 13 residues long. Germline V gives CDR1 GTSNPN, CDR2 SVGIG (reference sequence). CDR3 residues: CAWTRDSSYEQYF. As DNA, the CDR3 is TGTGCCTGGACCCGGGACAGCTCCTACGAGCAGTACTTC.

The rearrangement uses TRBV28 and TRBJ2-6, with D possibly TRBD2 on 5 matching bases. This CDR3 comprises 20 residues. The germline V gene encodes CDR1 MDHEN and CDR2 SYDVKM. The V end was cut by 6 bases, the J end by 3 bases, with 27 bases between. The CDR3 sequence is CASSTQRSSRGSVGANVLTF. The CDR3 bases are TGTGCCAGCAGCACACAAAGGAGTTCGCGAGGGTCAGTTGGGGCCAACGTCCTGACTTTC.

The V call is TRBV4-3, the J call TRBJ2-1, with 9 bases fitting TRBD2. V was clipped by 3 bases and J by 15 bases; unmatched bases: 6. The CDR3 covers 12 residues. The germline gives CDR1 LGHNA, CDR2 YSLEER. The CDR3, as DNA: TGCGCCAGCAGCCATCCTAGCGGGGTGCCGTTCTTC. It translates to CASSHPSGVPFF.

The CDR3 protein is CASSPRDRSNTGELFF. CDR3 coding DNA: TGTGCCAGCTCACCTCGGGACAGATCGAACACCGGGGAGCTGTTTTTT. The V and J genes are TRBV18 and TRBJ2-2; 7 positions agree with TRBD1. Germline CDR1 KGHSH, CDR2 LQKENI. Losses at the gene ends were 3 bases for V and 0 bases for J; bases not matched to a gene: 4. This CDR3 comprises 16 residues.

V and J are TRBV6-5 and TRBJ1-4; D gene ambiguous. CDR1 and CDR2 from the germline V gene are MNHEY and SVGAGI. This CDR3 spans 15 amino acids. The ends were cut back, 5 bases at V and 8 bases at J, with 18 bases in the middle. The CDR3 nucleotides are TGTGCCAGCAGTCCCACCAGGCAGGTTTGGGAAAAACTGTTTTTT. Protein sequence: CASSPTRQVWEKLFF.